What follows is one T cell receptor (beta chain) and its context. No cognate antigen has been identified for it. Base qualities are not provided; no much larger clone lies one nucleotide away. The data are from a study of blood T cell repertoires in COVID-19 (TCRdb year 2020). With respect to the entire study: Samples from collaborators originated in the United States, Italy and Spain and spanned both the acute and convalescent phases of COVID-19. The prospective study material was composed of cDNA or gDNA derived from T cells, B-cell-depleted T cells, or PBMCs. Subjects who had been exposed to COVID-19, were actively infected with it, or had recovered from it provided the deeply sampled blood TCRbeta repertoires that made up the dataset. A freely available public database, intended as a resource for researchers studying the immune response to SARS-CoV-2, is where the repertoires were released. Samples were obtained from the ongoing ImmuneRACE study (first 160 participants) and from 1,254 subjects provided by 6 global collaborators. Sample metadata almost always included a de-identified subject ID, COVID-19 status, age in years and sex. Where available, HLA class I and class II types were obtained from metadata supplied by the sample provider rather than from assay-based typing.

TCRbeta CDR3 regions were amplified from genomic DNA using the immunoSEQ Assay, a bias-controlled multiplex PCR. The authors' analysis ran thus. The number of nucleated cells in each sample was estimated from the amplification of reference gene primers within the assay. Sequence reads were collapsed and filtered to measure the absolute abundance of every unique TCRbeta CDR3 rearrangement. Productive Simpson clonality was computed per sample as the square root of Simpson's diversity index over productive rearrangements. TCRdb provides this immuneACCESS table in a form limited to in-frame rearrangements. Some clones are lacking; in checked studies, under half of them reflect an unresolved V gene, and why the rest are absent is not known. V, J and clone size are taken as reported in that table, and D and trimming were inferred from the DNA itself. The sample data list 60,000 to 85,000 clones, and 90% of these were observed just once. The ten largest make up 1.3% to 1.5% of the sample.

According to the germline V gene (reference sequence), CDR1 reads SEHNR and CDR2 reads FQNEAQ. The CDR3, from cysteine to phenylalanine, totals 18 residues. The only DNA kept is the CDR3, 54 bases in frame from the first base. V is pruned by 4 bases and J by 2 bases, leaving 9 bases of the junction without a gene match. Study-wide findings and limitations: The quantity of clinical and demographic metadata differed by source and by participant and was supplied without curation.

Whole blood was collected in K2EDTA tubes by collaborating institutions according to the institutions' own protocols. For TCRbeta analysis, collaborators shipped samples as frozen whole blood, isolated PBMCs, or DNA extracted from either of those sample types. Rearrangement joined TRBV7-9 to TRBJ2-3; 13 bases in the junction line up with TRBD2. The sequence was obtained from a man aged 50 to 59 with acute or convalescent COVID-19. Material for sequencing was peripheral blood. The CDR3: CASSWRLAGGLHTDTQYF. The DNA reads TGTGCCAGCAGCTGGCGACTAGCGGGGGGACTACACACAGATACGCAGTATTTT.